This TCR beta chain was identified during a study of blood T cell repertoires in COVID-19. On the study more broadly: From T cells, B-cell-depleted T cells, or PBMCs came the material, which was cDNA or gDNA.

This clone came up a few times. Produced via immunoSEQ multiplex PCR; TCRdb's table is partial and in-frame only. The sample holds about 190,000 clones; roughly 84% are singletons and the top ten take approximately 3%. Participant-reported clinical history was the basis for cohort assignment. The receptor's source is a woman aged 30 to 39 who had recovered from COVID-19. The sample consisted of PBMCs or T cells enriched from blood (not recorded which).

CDR3 bases: TGTGCCAGCAGCAAGGCCTCGGGCAGGGGGATGGGCGGGGAGCTGTTTTTT. Its protein product is CASSKASGRGMGGELFF. The chain carries TRBV7-2 and TRBJ2-2, with 7 nucleotides matching TRBD1. Losses at the gene ends were 5 bases for V and 7 bases for J; bases not matched to a gene: 16. CDR1 and CDR2 from the germline V gene are SGHTA and FQGNSA. CDR3 size: 17 residues.